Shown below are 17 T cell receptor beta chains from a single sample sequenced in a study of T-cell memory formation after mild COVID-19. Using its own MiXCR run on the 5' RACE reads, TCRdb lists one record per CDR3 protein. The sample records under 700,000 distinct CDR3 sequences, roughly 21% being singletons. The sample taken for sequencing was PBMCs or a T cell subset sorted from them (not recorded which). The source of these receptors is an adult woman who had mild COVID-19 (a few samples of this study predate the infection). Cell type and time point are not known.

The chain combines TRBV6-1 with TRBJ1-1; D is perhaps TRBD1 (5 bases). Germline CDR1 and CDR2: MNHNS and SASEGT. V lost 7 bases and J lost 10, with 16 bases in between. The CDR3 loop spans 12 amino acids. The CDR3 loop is CASNIGGYGAFF. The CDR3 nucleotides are TGTGCCAGCAATATTGGGGGGTACGGAGCTTTCTTT.

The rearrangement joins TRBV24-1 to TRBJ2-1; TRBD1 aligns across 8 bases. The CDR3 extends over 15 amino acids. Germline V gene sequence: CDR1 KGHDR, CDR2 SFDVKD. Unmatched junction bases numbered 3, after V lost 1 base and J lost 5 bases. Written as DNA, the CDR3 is TGTGCCACCAGTGATTTAGGGACAGGAAACAATGAGCAGTTCTTC. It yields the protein CATSDLGTGNNEQFF.

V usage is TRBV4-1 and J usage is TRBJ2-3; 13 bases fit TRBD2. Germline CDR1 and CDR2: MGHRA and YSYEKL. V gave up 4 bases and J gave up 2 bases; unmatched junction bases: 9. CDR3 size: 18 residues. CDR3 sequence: CASSPGPGLAGITDTQYF. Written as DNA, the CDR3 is TGCGCCAGCAGCCCTGGCCCGGGACTAGCGGGGATCACAGATACGCAGTATTTT.

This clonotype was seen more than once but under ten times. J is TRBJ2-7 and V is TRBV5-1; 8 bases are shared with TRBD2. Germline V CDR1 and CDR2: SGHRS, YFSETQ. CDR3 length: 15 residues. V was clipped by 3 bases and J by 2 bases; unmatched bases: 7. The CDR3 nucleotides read TGCGCCAGCAGCTCCGCGGGAGGCACGACCTACGAGCAGTACTTC. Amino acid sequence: CASSSAGGTTYEQYF.

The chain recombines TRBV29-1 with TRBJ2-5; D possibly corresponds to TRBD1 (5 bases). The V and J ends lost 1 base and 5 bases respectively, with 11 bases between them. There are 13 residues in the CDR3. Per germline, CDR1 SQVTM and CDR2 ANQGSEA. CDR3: CSVEGRVMETQYF. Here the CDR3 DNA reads TGCAGCGTTGAAGGCAGGGTGATGGAGACCCAGTACTTC. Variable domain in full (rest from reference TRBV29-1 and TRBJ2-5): SAVISQKPSRDICQRGTSLTIQCQVDSQVTMMFWYRQQPGQSLTLIATANQGSEATYESGFVIDKFPISRPNLTFSTLTVSNMSPEDSSIYLCSVEGRVMETQYFGPGTRLLVL.

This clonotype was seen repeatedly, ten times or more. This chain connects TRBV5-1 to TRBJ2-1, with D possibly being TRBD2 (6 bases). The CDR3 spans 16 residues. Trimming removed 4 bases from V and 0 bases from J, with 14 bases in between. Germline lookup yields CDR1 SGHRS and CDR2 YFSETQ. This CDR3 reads CASSPRAGSSYNEQFF. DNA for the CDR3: TGCGCCAGCAGCCCCAGGGCGGGGAGCTCCTACAATGAGCAGTTCTTC.

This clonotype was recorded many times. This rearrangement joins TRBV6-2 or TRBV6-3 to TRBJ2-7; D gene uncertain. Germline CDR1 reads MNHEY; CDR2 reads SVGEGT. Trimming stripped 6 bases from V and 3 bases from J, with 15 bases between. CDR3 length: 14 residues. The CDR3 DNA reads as TGTGCCAGCAGCGTTTTAGCAGAGATCTACGAGCAGTACTTC. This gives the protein CASSVLAEIYEQYF.

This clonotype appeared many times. CDR3 DNA: TGTGCCAGCAGCTTACAGGGCTACGAGCAGTACTTC. It specifies CASSLQGYEQYF. The chain carries TRBV12-3 or TRBV12-4 and TRBJ2-7; D might be TRBD1 (6 bases). The CDR3 runs 12 residues. With 6 bases removed from V and 3 bases from J, the gap between germline ends came to 9 bases.

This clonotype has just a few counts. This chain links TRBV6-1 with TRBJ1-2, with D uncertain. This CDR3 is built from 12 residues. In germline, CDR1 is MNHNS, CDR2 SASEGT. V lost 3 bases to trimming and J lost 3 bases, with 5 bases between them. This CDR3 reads CASSDRYYGYTF. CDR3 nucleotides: TGTGCCAGCAGTGACAGATACTATGGCTACACCTTC.

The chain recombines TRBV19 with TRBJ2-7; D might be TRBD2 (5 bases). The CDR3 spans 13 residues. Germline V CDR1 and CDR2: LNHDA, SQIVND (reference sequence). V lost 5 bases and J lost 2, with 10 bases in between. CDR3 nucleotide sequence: TGTGCCAGTAGTGCGGACGGGGCCTACGAGCAGTACTTC. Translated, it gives CASSADGAYEQYF.

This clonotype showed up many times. Here the CDR3 DNA reads TGTGCCAGCAGCTTAGCGGGAAACTCCTACAATGAGCAGTTCTTC. Translating gives CASSLAGNSYNEQFF. This rearrangement joins TRBV7-2 to TRBJ2-1, with D unclear. The V and J ends lost 0 bases and 0 bases respectively, with 6 bases between them. The CDR3 is 15 amino acids. CDR1 and CDR2 from the germline V gene are SGHTA and FQGNSA. The full variable domain, with the rest looked up from reference TRBV7-2 and TRBJ2-1, is GAGVSQSPSNKVTEKGKDVELRCDPISGHTALYWYRQSLGQGLEFLIYFQGNSAPDKSGLPSDRFSAERTGGSVSTLTIQRTQQEDSAVYLCASSLAGNSYNEQFFGPGTRLTVL.

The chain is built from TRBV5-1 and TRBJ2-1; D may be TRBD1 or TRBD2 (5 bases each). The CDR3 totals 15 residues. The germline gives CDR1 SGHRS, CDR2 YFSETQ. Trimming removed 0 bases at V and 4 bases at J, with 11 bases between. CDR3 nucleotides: TGCGCCAGCAGCTTGGATGGGACCCCTTACAATGAGCAGTTCTTC. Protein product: CASSLDGTPYNEQFF.

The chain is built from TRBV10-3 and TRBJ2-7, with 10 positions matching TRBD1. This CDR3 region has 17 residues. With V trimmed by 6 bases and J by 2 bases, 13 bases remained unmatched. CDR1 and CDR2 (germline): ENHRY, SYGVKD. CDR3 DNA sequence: TGTGCCATCAGCCCAGATAAACCGGGACAGGGGCCCTACGAGCAGTACTTC. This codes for CAISPDKPGQGPYEQYF.

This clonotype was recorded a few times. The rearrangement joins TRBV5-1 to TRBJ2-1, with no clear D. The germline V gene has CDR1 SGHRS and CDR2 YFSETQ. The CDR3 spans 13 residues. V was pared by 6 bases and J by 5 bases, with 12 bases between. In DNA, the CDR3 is TGCGCCAGCATTGGCTTCGGCGACAATGAGCAGTTCTTC. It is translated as CASIGFGDNEQFF.

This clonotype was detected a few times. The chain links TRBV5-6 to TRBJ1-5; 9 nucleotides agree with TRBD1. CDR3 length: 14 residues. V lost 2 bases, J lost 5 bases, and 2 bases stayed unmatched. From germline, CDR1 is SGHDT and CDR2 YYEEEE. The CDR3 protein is CASSLQGAYQPQHF. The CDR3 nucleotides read TGTGCCAGCAGCTTACAGGGGGCTTATCAGCCCCAGCATTTT.

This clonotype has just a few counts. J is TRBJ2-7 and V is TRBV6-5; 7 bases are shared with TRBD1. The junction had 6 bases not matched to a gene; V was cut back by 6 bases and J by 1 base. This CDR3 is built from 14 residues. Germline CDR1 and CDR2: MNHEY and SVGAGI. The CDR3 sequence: CASRARQGSYEQYF. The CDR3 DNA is TGTGCCAGCAGGGCCCGACAGGGATCCTACGAGCAGTACTTC.

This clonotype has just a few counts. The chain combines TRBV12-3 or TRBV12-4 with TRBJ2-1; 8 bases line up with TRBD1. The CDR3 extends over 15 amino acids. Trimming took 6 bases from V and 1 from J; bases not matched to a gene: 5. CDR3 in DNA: TGTGCCAGCAGACCCGACAGGGGTTCCTACAATGAGCAGTTCTTC. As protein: CASRPDRGSYNEQFF.